The clone carrying this T cell receptor beta chain was seen at least ten times. Its target is unknown. This sample was taken from a study of glioma-infiltrating T cells. Findings of the study overall: CDR3 overlap between tissue and blood was very small. Tissue-blood divergence was below expectation in non-neoplastic patients, above in gliomas.

The CDR3 length is 14 residues. V was cut by 1 base and J by 6 bases, with 12 bases left in between. Germline-derived CDR1 and CDR2 are SGHTA and FQGNSA. Using RNA template, CDR3s of TCR alpha and beta were amplified with iRepertoire arm-PCR. For one-step reverse transcription and amplification, 100-400 ng of tissue mRNA or PBMC total RNA was used. In TCRdb, the multiplex PCR reads were re-called with MiXCR into one record per CDR3 protein. The table has fewer than 90,000 distinct CDR3 sequences, roughly 23% seen once; the top ten hold more than 6.5%. The sample comprised glioma tissue, nonneoplastic brain tissue, or PBMCs (not recorded which). The source is a human donor with low-grade glioma or glioblastoma, undergoing nonglioma brain surgery, or in good health (not recorded which). The V call is TRBV7-2, the J call TRBJ1-2; D gene unclear. The CDR3 is CASSLGPSPDGYTF. CDR3 DNA sequence: TGTGCCAGCAGCTTAGGGCCCTCGCCGGATGGCTACACCTTC.